The sequence of this T cell receptor (beta chain) was determined in a study of blood T cells in healthy people across ages. A second PCR, run for roughly 6 to 11 cycles, used a sample-barcoded 5' primer plus a J-beta primer mix. Each of the cDNA molecules was tagged by a template-switch adaptor with 12 random nucleotides. Each CDR3 protein is one row after TCRdb ran MiXCR on the 5' RACE reads. Found here are roughly 410,000 distinct CDR3 sequences, 50% to 60% of them singletons; the top ten hold 51%. This clonotype was observed at least ten times. V was clipped by 4 bases and J by 4 bases, with 13 bases between them. The germline V gene has CDR1 SQVTM and CDR2 ANQGSEA. The CDR3 consists of 13 residues. Each donor's blood draw was roughly 10 milliliters of peripheral blood.

The sample was blood. The chain employs TRBV29-1 and TRBJ2-5, with TRBD1 as a possible D gene (6 bases). This clonotype was sampled from a man in his fifties or sixties in good health. The CDR3 bases are TGCAGCGTTGGGGACACCCCCGGAGAGACCCAGTACTTC. This encodes CSVGDTPGETQYF.